Given below is one TCR beta chain in context. This CDR3 is built from 12 residues. Germline trimming cut 5 bases from V and 6 bases from J; bases unmatched to any gene: 1. The germline gives CDR1 SEHNR, CDR2 FQNEAQ (reference sequence). Libraries were prepared by immunoSEQ multiplex PCR; TCRdb keeps only in-frame clonotypes and omits some of them. Of about 69,000 clones detected, about 90% appear once; the ten largest clones hold about a fifth. The entry originates in a study of control samples from healthy donors and cancer patients. The V and J genes are TRBV7-9 and TRBJ2-1, with 7 positions matching TRBD1. Sequenced sample: PBMCs. The sequence derives from a man in his fifties or sixties with lung cancer. Here the CDR3 DNA reads TGTGCCAGCAGCCGACAGGGCAATGAGCAGTTCTTC. Encoded protein: CASSRQGNEQFF.